The 26 T cell receptor beta chains reported below all come from one sample, sequenced in a study of blood T cells in healthy people across ages. Sample-barcoded 5' priming and a J-beta primer mix drove a second PCR of roughly 6 to 12 cycles. Via MiXCR, TCRdb re-called the 5' RACE reads, giving one row per CDR3 protein. The sample includes 1.5 million to 2 million distinct CDR3 sequences, 25% to 30% of them seen just once. Input material: blood. Receptor source: a woman under 40 in good health.

The CDR3 loop reads CSTSALGQSYNEQFF. The CDR3, as DNA: TGCAGTACCTCCGCCTTGGGACAAAGTTACAATGAGCAGTTCTTC. The V and J genes are TRBV20-1 and TRBJ2-1; perhaps TRBD1 as D (6 bases). The CDR3 is made up of 15 amino acids. V was shortened by 8 bases and J by 4 bases, with 21 bases between the two germline ends. Germline loops: CDR1 DFQATT, CDR2 SNEGSKA (reference sequence).

In this sample, this clonotype turned up many times. The chain combines TRBV29-1 with TRBJ2-1, with D unclear. Germline V gives CDR1 SQVTM, CDR2 ANQGSEA. CDR3 length: 12 amino acids. V was pared by 6 bases and J by 5 bases, with 11 bases between. Here the CDR3 reads CSVWTDDNEQFF. The CDR3 coding sequence is TGCAGCGTGTGGACGGACGACAATGAGCAGTTCTTC.

This clonotype was seen more than once but under ten times. The chain recombines TRBV6-6 with TRBJ1-4; no clear D. Germline lookup yields CDR1 MNHNY and CDR2 SVGAGI (reference sequence). V was pared by 2 bases and J by 8 bases, with 9 bases between. The CDR3 extends over 13 amino acids. CDR3 DNA: TGTGCCAGCAGTTACAGAGCTTTCGAAAAACTGTTTTTT. Encoded protein: CASSYRAFEKLFF.

The genes are TRBV20-1 and TRBJ1-2, with 12 bases aligning to TRBD1. The CDR3 sequence is 17 residues long. The germline V gene encodes CDR1 DFQATT and CDR2 SNEGSKA (reference sequence). V was pared by 1 base and J by 4 bases, with 10 bases of the junction left unmatched. CDR3 sequence (DNA): TGCAGTGCTAGAGCCGCCGGGACAGGGGGCTTTAGCTATGGCTACACCTTC. Translating it yields CSARAAGTGGFSYGYTF.

The chain combines TRBV30 with TRBJ2-1; the D gene is possibly TRBD1 (6 bases). CDR3 length: 13 amino acids. With 2 bases removed from V and 4 bases from J, the gap between germline ends came to 9 bases. The germline gives CDR1 GTSNPN, CDR2 SVGIG (reference sequence). Here the CDR3 reads CAWSRDNYNEQFF. The CDR3 region has the DNA TGTGCCTGGAGTCGGGACAATTACAATGAGCAGTTCTTC.

The V call is TRBV6-4, the J call TRBJ2-1; TRBD2 matches 7 bases. Trimming at V came to 3 bases and at J to 5 bases, leaving 10 bases not matched to a gene. CDR3 length: 16 amino acids. The V gene's germline CDR1 is MRHNA and CDR2 SNTAGT. The CDR3 sequence: CASSESGWAGDNEQFF. DNA for the CDR3: TGTGCCAGCAGTGAAAGTGGTTGGGCGGGGGACAATGAGCAGTTCTTC.

The V and J genes are TRBV5-1 and TRBJ2-2, with TRBD1 as a possible D gene (5 bases). Trimming took 0 bases from V and 3 from J, leaving 15 bases between them. CDR1 and CDR2 (germline): SGHRS, YFSETQ. This CDR3 contains 17 residues. The CDR3, as DNA: TGCGCCAGCAGCTTGGCCTTGACAGTCACGGACACCGGGGAGCTGTTTTTT. This sequence encodes CASSLALTVTDTGELFF.

The chain joins TRBV5-1 to TRBJ2-5; no reliable D call. The CDR3 has 15 residues. V lost 0 bases, J lost 5 bases, and 14 bases lay in between. In germline, CDR1 is SGHRS, CDR2 YFSETQ. CDR3 bases: TGCGCCAGCAGCTTGGCCGGACGACTCGAGGAGACCCAGTACTTC. Amino acids: CASSLAGRLEETQYF.

The chain links TRBV27 to TRBJ1-5; 7 bases are shared with TRBD1. V lost 3 bases to trimming and J lost 3 bases; unmatched junction nucleotides: 2. The CDR3 spans 14 residues. CDR1 is MNHEY, CDR2 SMNVEV, per germline (reference sequence). CDR3 DNA sequence: TGTGCCAGCAGTTTTACAGGGGCCAATCAGCCCCAGCATTTT. It translates to CASSFTGANQPQHF.

This clonotype was found a few times. V is TRBV6-1 and J is TRBJ1-1, with 8 bases that match TRBD1. CDR1 MNHNS and CDR2 SASEGT come from the germline V gene. V dropped 1 base and J dropped 5; count of bases not matched to a gene: 3. This CDR3 spans 14 amino acids. Here the CDR3 DNA reads TGTGCCAGCAGTGAAGGGACAGGGAGGACTGAAGCTTTCTTT. Protein: CASSEGTGRTEAFF.

This clonotype was seen repeatedly, ten times or more. The J gene is TRBJ2-7, the V gene TRBV12-3 or TRBV12-4, with TRBD2 matching over 11 bases. V lost 6 bases and J lost 7; bases outside the gene matches: 8. The CDR3 is made up of 14 amino acids. This CDR3 reads CASSLLAGVGEQYF. Written as DNA, the CDR3 is TGTGCCAGCAGCTTACTAGCGGGGGTCGGGGAGCAGTACTTC.

Ten or more counts support this clonotype. This chain uses TRBV7-2 with TRBJ2-7; TRBD2 agrees at 9 bases. The germline gives CDR1 SGHTA, CDR2 FQGNSA. The CDR3 is 15 residues long. With 5 bases clipped from V and 6 bases from J, the junction kept 11 bases outside the gene matches. The DNA of the CDR3 is TGTGCCAGCAGCCCCGGTGCGGGACTAGCTTCCGAGCAGTACTTC. Protein product: CASSPGAGLASEQYF.

This clonotype was seen a few times. The chain uses TRBV5-1 and TRBJ2-3, with D perhaps given as TRBD1 or TRBD2 (5 bases each). The CDR3 has 13 amino acids. V was clipped by 4 bases and J by 4 bases, with 10 bases between them. Germline values: CDR1 SGHRS, CDR2 YFSETQ. CDR3: CASSAGAADTQYF. The CDR3, as DNA: TGCGCCAGCAGCGCCGGGGCCGCAGATACGCAGTATTTT.

The chain is built from TRBV12-3 or TRBV12-4 and TRBJ2-4; D may be TRBD1 (6 bases). The CDR3 runs 17 residues. V gave up 6 bases and J gave up 0 bases, with 18 bases separating them. CDR3 bases: TGTGCCAGCAGCATTTGGGGGCGAGGGGTAGCCAAAAACATTCAGTACTTC. Protein product: CASSIWGRGVAKNIQYF.

In this sample, this clonotype turned up a few times. The rearrangement joins TRBV5-1 to TRBJ1-1; 8 positions agree with TRBD1. V was clipped by 4 bases and J by 1 base; unmatched bases: 3. This CDR3 has 14 amino acids. Looked up from germline, CDR1 is SGHRS and CDR2 is YFSETQ. The CDR3 coding sequence is TGCGCCAGCAGCACCGGGACAGGGAACACTGAAGCTTTCTTT. Residues: CASSTGTGNTEAFF.

The table lists this clonotype with a few counts. This chain joins TRBV6-5 and TRBJ1-2; 8 bases fit TRBD1. CDR3 length: 15 amino acids. Germline CDR1 reads MNHEY; CDR2 reads SVGAGI. The V and J ends lost 6 bases and 4 bases, in that order; junction bases with no gene match: 10. CDR3 amino acids: CASSRGTGGLYGYTF. CDR3 bases: TGTGCCAGCAGCCGCGGGACAGGCGGCCTCTATGGCTACACCTTC.

This clonotype turned up a few times. The chain joins TRBV20-1 to TRBJ2-5; D is undetermined. The CDR3 extends over 11 amino acids. Trimming left V 4 bases short and J 4 bases short, with 7 bases between. Germline CDR1 is DFQATT and CDR2 is SNEGSKA (reference sequence). DNA of the CDR3: TGCAGTGCTAACGACCGAGAGACCCAGTACTTC. Its translation is CSANDRETQYF.

The genes are TRBV20-1 and TRBJ2-1; 9 bases fit TRBD2. This CDR3 is built from 19 residues. With 2 bases clipped from V and 6 bases from J, the junction kept 20 bases outside the gene matches. Looked up from germline, CDR1 is DFQATT and CDR2 is SNEGSKA (reference sequence). CDR3 sequence (DNA): TGCAGTGCTAGACCACAGGTGGGGCTAGCGGGGAGGCTATGCAATGAGCAGTTCTTC. It encodes CSARPQVGLAGRLCNEQFF.

The chain has TRBV6-6 and TRBJ2-3; D is ambiguous. This CDR3 contains 15 residues. CDR1 and CDR2 (germline): MNHNY, SVGAGI (reference sequence). Trimming stripped 5 bases from V and 4 bases from J, with 16 bases between. CDR3 loop: CASSLDLESADTQYF. CDR3 nucleotide sequence: TGTGCCAGCAGTCTTGACCTTGAGAGTGCAGATACGCAGTATTTT.

This clonotype has more than one count but fewer than ten. The V gene is TRBV6-1, the J gene TRBJ2-4; 7 nucleotides line up with TRBD1. Germline trimming cut 2 bases from V and 15 bases from J; bases unmatched to any gene: 16. The CDR3 is made up of 15 amino acids. Germline CDR1 MNHNS, CDR2 SASEGT. The CDR3 loop reads CASSEIGTDGLKGYF. CDR3 DNA: TGTGCCAGCAGTGAAATTGGGACAGACGGCCTGAAGGGGTACTTC.

This chain connects TRBV3-1 to TRBJ2-1; 9 nucleotides align to TRBD2. This CDR3 is 16 amino acids long. Per germline, CDR1 LGHDT and CDR2 YNNKEL (reference sequence). The trim removed 3 bases at V and 2 bases at J, leaving 5 bases unmatched. The CDR3 DNA reads TGTGCCAGCAGCCACCTTCGCGGGGGGGCCTACAATGAGCAGTTCTTC. Residues: CASSHLRGGAYNEQFF.

The rearrangement uses TRBV30 and TRBJ2-1, with D perhaps TRBD1 or TRBD2 (5 bases each). The CDR3 is 11 amino acids. CDR1 and CDR2 from the germline V gene are GTSNPN and SVGIG (reference sequence). Trimming pared 2 bases from V and 9 bases from J, leaving 8 bases between. CDR3: CAWSRGVEQFF. In DNA form, the CDR3 reads TGTGCCTGGAGTCGAGGGGTTGAGCAGTTCTTC.

V gene TRBV5-5 combines with J gene TRBJ2-5; D is unclear. This CDR3 contains 14 residues. Germline CDR1 SGHKS, CDR2 YYEKEE (reference sequence). The germline V and J ends were trimmed by 4 bases and 5 bases, with 15 bases remaining between them. CDR3 in amino acids: CASSPVGEKETQYF. CDR3 nucleotide sequence: TGTGCCAGCAGCCCCGTGGGTGAAAAGGAGACCCAGTACTTC.

The rearrangement links TRBV10-3 to TRBJ1-1; maybe TRBD1 (6 bases). The CDR3 totals 14 residues. The V gene's germline CDR1 is ENHRY and CDR2 SYGVKD. V gave up 3 bases and J gave up 1 base, with 9 bases separating them. CDR3 sequence: CAISEVGANTEAFF. For the CDR3, the DNA is TGTGCCATCAGTGAAGTGGGGGCGAACACTGAAGCTTTCTTT.

This clonotype was observed many times. The CDR3 reads CSAQTQGAGETQYF. The CDR3 DNA follows: TGCAGTGCCCAGACCCAGGGGGCCGGTGAGACCCAGTACTTC. This sequence joins TRBV20-1 and TRBJ2-5, with 8 bases that match TRBD1. Germline lookup yields CDR1 DFQATT and CDR2 SNEGSKA (reference sequence). The CDR3 covers 14 residues. After removal of 6 bases from V and 5 bases from J, the junction contained 11 bases not matched to a gene.

The chain couples TRBV6-1 to TRBJ2-1; 9 bases are shared with TRBD2. Germline V lookup: CDR1 MNHNS, CDR2 SASEGT. The V gene end was trimmed by 5 bases and the J gene end by 10 bases; junction bases not matched to a gene: 12. The CDR3 is 15 amino acids. CDR3 sequence: CASSLTSGAGYEQFF. In nucleotides, the CDR3 is TGTGCCAGCAGTTTGACTAGCGGAGCTGGATACGAGCAGTTCTTC.